The 17 T cell receptor beta chains in this list originate from one sample, sequenced in a study of blood T cell repertoires in COVID-19. Produced via immunoSEQ multiplex PCR; TCRdb's table is partial and in-frame only. The table has about 160,000 clones, approximately 93% seen once. The sequencing input was peripheral blood. Receptors originate from a woman aged 55-75 years with COVID-19, enrolled during active disease.

The chain is built from TRBV7-9 and TRBJ2-5; no clear D. Germline V gene sequence: CDR1 SEHNR, CDR2 FQNEAQ (reference sequence). V was trimmed by 5 bases and J by 5 bases, leaving 6 bases between them. There are 11 residues in the CDR3. CDR3 residues: CASSIRETQYF. The CDR3 DNA reads as TGTGCCAGCAGCATCAGGGAGACCCAGTACTTC.

The V gene is TRBV4-3, the J gene TRBJ2-3, with a possible D match to TRBD2 (7 bases). Germline CDR1 reads LGHNA; CDR2 reads YSLEER. V lost 0 bases and J 2 bases, leaving 21 bases between the germline ends. The CDR3 is made up of 19 amino acids. CDR3 loop: CASSQDLVGGRLVTDTQYF. The CDR3 DNA sequence: TGCGCCAGCAGCCAAGATCTTGTGGGGGGGCGGTTAGTCACAGATACGCAGTATTTT.

The chain links TRBV7-2 to TRBJ1-2; D is perhaps TRBD1 (5 bases). CDR1 is SGHTA, CDR2 FQGNSA, per germline. Trimming took 2 bases from V and 6 from J, leaving 13 bases between them. The CDR3 is 14 residues long. CDR3 coding DNA: TGTGCCAGCAGCTTACAGACAGCCGGCCATGGCTACACCTTC. It yields the protein CASSLQTAGHGYTF.

This chain links TRBV12-5 with TRBJ2-4; 11 bases map to TRBD1. CDR3 length: 18 residues. The V gene end was trimmed by 6 bases and the J gene end by 0 bases; junction bases not matched to a gene: 10. Germline CDR1 is LGHNT and CDR2 is FRNRAP. The CDR3 here is CASGLDRGLGIAKNIQYF. The CDR3 bases are TGTGCTAGTGGCCTGGACAGGGGGCTTGGGATAGCCAAAAACATTCAGTACTTC. Together with reference TRBV12-5 and TRBJ2-4, the CDR3 gives the full variable domain: DARVTQTPRHKVTEMGQEVTMRCQPILGHNTVFWYRQTMMQGLELLAYFRNRAPLDDSGMPKDRFSAEMPDATLATLKIQPSEPRDSAVYFCASGLDRGLGIAKNIQYFGAGTRLSVL.

This chain links TRBV20-1 with TRBJ1-4; no firm D call. This CDR3 contains 15 residues. In germline, CDR1 is DFQATT, CDR2 SNEGSKA (reference sequence). Between the trimmed V and J ends, which lost 3 bases and 1 base, there was a span of 12 bases. The CDR3 loop is CSASRGYGTNEKLFF. The CDR3 nucleotides are TGCAGTGCTAGTCGCGGGTATGGAACTAATGAAAAACTGTTTTTT.

The rearrangement links TRBV28 to TRBJ1-5; D unresolved. Trimming shortened V by 2 bases and J by 7 bases, and 12 bases separated the two germline ends. This CDR3 is built from 14 residues. Germline CDR1 is MDHEN and CDR2 is SYDVKM. CDR3 protein: CASSLAAAEQPQHF. CDR3 coding DNA: TGTGCCAGCAGTTTAGCTGCGGCGGAGCAGCCCCAGCATTTT.

V is TRBV6-5 and J is TRBJ1-2; no firm D call. Trimming removed 7 bases from V and 5 bases from J, with 11 bases in between. The CDR3 contains 12 residues. CDR1 is MNHEY, CDR2 SVGAGI, per germline. The CDR3 DNA is TGTGCCAGCACCTTAATAGATTATGGCTACACCTTC. Residues: CASTLIDYGYTF.

This rearrangement joins TRBV5-4 to TRBJ2-5; 8 nucleotides align to TRBD2. Per germline, CDR1 SGHNT and CDR2 YYREEE (reference sequence). There are 15 residues in the CDR3. Trimming removed 0 bases from V and 2 bases from J; junction bases left unmatched: 3. The CDR3 DNA sequence: TGTGCCAGCAGCTTGGGACTAGCGAAGCAAGAGACCCAGTACTTC. Translation gives CASSLGLAKQETQYF. The variable domain in full, with the rest retrieved from reference TRBV5-4 and TRBJ2-5, is ETGVTQSPTHLIKTRGQQVTLRCSSQSGHNTVSWYQQALGQGPQFIFQYYREEENGRGNFPPRFSGLQFPNYSSELNVNALELDDSALYLCASSLGLAKQETQYFGPGTRLLVL.

The chain links TRBV7-2 to TRBJ2-5; 8 nucleotides align to TRBD2. This CDR3 region has 15 residues. Germline trimming cut 2 bases from V and 2 bases from J; bases unmatched to any gene: 4. Germline V gives CDR1 SGHTA, CDR2 FQGNSA. The chain's CDR3 is CASSLHAGGQETQYF. CDR3 sequence (DNA): TGTGCCAGCAGCTTACATGCGGGGGGTCAAGAGACCCAGTACTTC.

The V and J genes are TRBV4-2 and TRBJ2-2; TRBD2 agrees at 11 bases. CDR1 and CDR2 from the germline V gene are LGHNA and YNFKEQ. J gave up 5 bases and V 3 bases, and 17 bases lay outside the gene matches. The CDR3 runs to 20 residues. CDR3 DNA sequence: TGTGCCAGCAGCCAGATACTAGCGGGGGACCACCCTCTTCGAACCGGGGAGCTGTTTTTT. Translating it yields CASSQILAGDHPLRTGELFF.

As regards this clone: Its ends do not fully match the called genes, so a read error is possible. The chain recombines TRBV7-7 with TRBJ2-3; tentatively, D is TRBD1 (5 bases). CDR3 size: 15 residues. CDR1 and CDR2 (germline): SSHAT, FNYEAQ (reference sequence). Here the CDR3 DNA reads TGTGCTAGCAGCTCGACAGTGAAAGGCACAGATACGCAGTATTTT. This sequence encodes CASSSTVKGTDTQYF.

This chain joins TRBV6-5 and TRBJ2-3; TRBD1 matches at 7 bases. Unmatched junction bases numbered 5, after V lost 8 bases and J lost 3 bases. Germline V CDR1 and CDR2: MNHEY, SVGAGI. CDR3 size: 13 residues. CDR3 DNA: TGTGCCAGCTACAAGACAGGGACAGATACGCAGTATTTT. Its translation is CASYKTGTDTQYF.

This rearrangement joins TRBV19 to TRBJ1-1; a possible D gene is TRBD1 (6 bases). Looked up from germline, CDR1 is LNHDA and CDR2 is SQIVND (reference sequence). Deletions cut 7 bases from V and 8 bases from J, with 17 bases between. The CDR3 is 13 residues long. CDR3 in DNA: TGTGCCAGTAATTATCCCGGGACAATCGAAGCTTTCTTT. Its translation: CASNYPGTIEAFF.

This clone is a singleton in its sample. The chain employs TRBV7-9 and TRBJ2-3; the match to TRBD2 covers 13 bases. Trimming cost V 7 bases and J 7 bases; bases outside gene matches: 5. The CDR3 contains 14 residues. Germline V lookup: CDR1 SEHNR, CDR2 FQNEAQ (reference sequence). The CDR3: CASIQGLAGNTQYF. The CDR3 coding sequence is TGTGCCAGCATCCAGGGACTAGCGGGGAATACGCAGTATTTT.

The chain recombines TRBV13 with TRBJ2-1; tentatively, D is TRBD2 (6 bases). The CDR3 is 16 residues long. The ends were cut back, 5 bases at V and 8 bases at J, with 22 bases in the middle. CDR1 and CDR2 (germline): PRHDT, FYEKMQ (reference sequence). CDR3 amino acids: CASSNLRDSAGYEQFF. CDR3 sequence (DNA): TGTGCCAGCAGCAACCTACGGGACTCCGCGGGCTATGAGCAGTTCTTC.

The gene calls are TRBV27 and TRBJ1-1; 8 nucleotides line up with TRBD1. This CDR3 is 18 amino acids long. From germline, CDR1 is MNHEY and CDR2 SMNVEV (reference sequence). V lost 5 bases and J lost 1; bases outside the gene matches: 15. CDR3 DNA sequence: TGTGCCAGCAGTCTTACCGGGACAGGCCGCAGGGCGAACACTGAAGCTTTCTTT. As protein: CASSLTGTGRRANTEAFF.

The V gene is TRBV6-2 or TRBV6-3, the J gene TRBJ1-2; the match to TRBD1 covers 7 bases. Germline CDR1 and CDR2: MNHEY and SVGEGT. V lost 6 bases, J lost 5 bases, and 6 bases stayed unmatched. The CDR3 is 13 amino acids. DNA for the CDR3: TGTGCCAGCAGCCCCGGGACAGTTTATGGCTACACCTTC. This codes for CASSPGTVYGYTF.